The clone carrying this T cell receptor (beta chain) was observed many times. Other DNA sequences in the sample encode the same CDR3. The data belong to a study of blood T cell repertoires in COVID-19. Turning to the study itself: COVID-19 samples collected from the United States, Italy and Spain covered acute and convalescent phases.

The method was immunoSEQ multiplex PCR; TCRdb's version includes in-frame clones alone and lacks a portion of them. Of approximately 140,000 clones in the sample, around four fifths were seen once. The CDR3 is 14 residues long. Germline V gene lookup returns CDR1 MDHEN and CDR2 SYDVKM. With 6 bases clipped from V and 14 bases from J, the junction kept 12 bases outside the gene matches. Material for sequencing was peripheral blood. This TCR was recovered from a woman between 40 and 50 years old with active or convalescent COVID-19. The chain is built from TRBV28 and TRBJ1-6, with 8 bases fitting TRBD1. The CDR3, as DNA: TGTGCCAGCAGGGACAGGGCCGCAGAATTGGCCCTCCACTTT. It translates to CASRDRAAELALHF.